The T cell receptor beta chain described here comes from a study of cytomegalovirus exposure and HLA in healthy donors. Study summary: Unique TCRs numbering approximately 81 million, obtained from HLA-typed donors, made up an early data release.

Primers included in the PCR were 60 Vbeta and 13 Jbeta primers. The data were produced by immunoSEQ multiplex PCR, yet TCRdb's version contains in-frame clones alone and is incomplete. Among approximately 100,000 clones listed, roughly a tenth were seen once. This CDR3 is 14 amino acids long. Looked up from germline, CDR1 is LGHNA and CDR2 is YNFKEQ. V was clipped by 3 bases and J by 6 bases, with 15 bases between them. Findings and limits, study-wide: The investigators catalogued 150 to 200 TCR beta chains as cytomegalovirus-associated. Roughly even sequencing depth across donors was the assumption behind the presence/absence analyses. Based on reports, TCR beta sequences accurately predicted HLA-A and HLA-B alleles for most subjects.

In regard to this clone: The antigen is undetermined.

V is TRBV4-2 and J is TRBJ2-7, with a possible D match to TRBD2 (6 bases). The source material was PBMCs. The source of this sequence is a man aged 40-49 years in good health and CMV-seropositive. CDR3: CASSHQTGESEQYF. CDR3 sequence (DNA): TGTGCCAGCAGCCATCAAACGGGGGAATCCGAGCAGTACTTC.